Below are 30 T cell receptor beta chains sequenced from a single sample in a study of cytomegalovirus exposure and HLA in healthy donors. Primers included in the PCR were 60 Vbeta and 13 Jbeta primers. Generated by immunoSEQ multiplex PCR, the TCRdb table keeps only in-frame clones and is missing some. This table holds roughly 190,000 clones, approximately 84% found once. Material for sequencing was PBMCs. The receptors were sampled from a female donor in good health and CMV-seronegative.

V and J are TRBV19 and TRBJ2-1; possibly TRBD2 for D (5 bases). The germline V and J ends were trimmed by 1 base and 10 bases, with 17 bases remaining between them. The CDR3 sequence is 15 residues long. Germline CDR1 and CDR2: LNHDA and SQIVND (reference sequence). CDR3 in amino acids: CASSIGAGRHEEQFF. CDR3 DNA: TGTGCCAGTAGTATAGGGGCGGGTCGGCATGAGGAGCAGTTCTTC.

The CDR3 DNA reads TGTGCCAGCTCACCACCGATCGCAGGGGGAGCTTTCTTT. This translates into CASSPPIAGGAFF. The rearrangement uses TRBV18 and TRBJ1-1, with 7 bases identical to TRBD1. V gave up 0 bases and J gave up 10 bases; unmatched junction bases: 5. CDR3 length: 13 amino acids. Germline assignment: CDR1 KGHSH and CDR2 LQKENI. The complete variable domain, with remaining parts taken from reference TRBV18 and TRBJ1-1, reads NAGVMQNPRHLVRRRGQEARLRCSPMKGHSHVYWYRQLPEEGLKFMVYLQKENIIDESGMPKERFSAEFPKEGPSILRIQQVVRGDSAAYFCASSPPIAGGAFFGQGTRLTVV.

In the case of this clone: Sequence at one end of the junction differs from germline and may be a read error. The rearrangement links TRBV7-9 to TRBJ2-1; D is unclear. In germline, CDR1 is SEHNR, CDR2 FQNEAQ (reference sequence). This CDR3 contains 12 residues. The CDR3 nucleotides are TGTTCCAGCAGCTACTACTACAATGAGCAGTTCTTC. It yields the protein CSSSYYYNEQFF.

V is TRBV9 and J is TRBJ2-5; D not resolved. The DNA end lines up better with TRBJ2-7; the J call may be wrong. This CDR3 has 14 amino acids. Germline V CDR1 and CDR2: SGDLS, YYNGEE. The DNA for the CDR3 is TGTGCCAGCAGCGTAGCTGGGCTCTCCTACGAGCAGTACTTC. Translated: CASSVAGLSYEQYF.

As regards this clone: Sequence at one end of the junction differs from germline and may be a read error. The chain joins TRBV7-9 to TRBJ1-5; D not certain. The CDR3 covers 14 residues. Per germline, CDR1 SEHNR and CDR2 FQNEAQ (reference sequence). CDR3 DNA: TGTTCCAGCAGCGAAAGCGAAAGTTGGCAGCCCCAGCATTTT. Translated: CSSSESESWQPQHF.

This clone was recorded once. The J gene is TRBJ1-1, the V gene TRBV6-1, with TRBD1 as a possible D gene (6 bases). The CDR3 loop spans 11 amino acids. Looked up from germline, CDR1 is MNHNS and CDR2 is SASEGT. V lost 7 bases, J lost 4 bases, and 7 bases lay in between. CDR3 sequence reads: CASTGVTEAFF. The CDR3 DNA follows: TGTGCCAGCACAGGGGTCACTGAAGCTTTCTTT.

J is TRBJ2-7 and V is TRBV4-2, with a weak D call TRBD1 (6 bases). Germline CDR1 and CDR2: LGHNA and YNFKEQ. This CDR3 region has 14 residues. Trimming cost V 0 bases and J 7 bases, with 13 bases left between them. The CDR3 DNA sequence: TGTGCCAGCAGCCAAGATATGCAGAGGGGGGAGCAGTACTTC. Its protein product is CASSQDMQRGEQYF.

J is TRBJ2-3 and V is TRBV10-3, with 10 bases lining up with TRBD2. The CDR3 extends over 20 amino acids. Germline loops: CDR1 ENHRY, CDR2 SYGVKD. V lost 4 bases to trimming and J lost 2 bases; unmatched junction nucleotides: 18. Here the CDR3 reads CAISVGLAGASKEATDTQYF. The CDR3 DNA follows: TGTGCCATCAGTGTGGGGCTAGCGGGAGCCTCGAAGGAGGCCACAGATACGCAGTATTTT.

The chain is built from TRBV5-6 and TRBJ1-1, with D perhaps TRBD1 (6 bases). The germline V gene has CDR1 SGHDT and CDR2 YYEEEE. The CDR3 loop spans 16 amino acids. Trimming left V 2 bases short and J 5 bases short, with 19 bases between. The CDR3 protein is CASSFLMARGGTEAFF. The CDR3 nucleotides read TGTGCCAGCAGCTTTTTAATGGCCAGGGGTGGAACTGAAGCTTTCTTT.

This clone was seen once. This sample also contains other DNA sequences that code for the same CDR3. This chain connects TRBV5-1 to TRBJ2-7; tentative D call: TRBD1 (6 bases). Trimming removed 2 bases at V and 3 bases at J, with 9 bases between. Per the germline V gene, CDR1 is SGHRS and CDR2 is YFSETQ. The CDR3 is 13 amino acids. CDR3 bases: TGCGCCAGCAGCTTTGGACAGAACTACGAGCAGTACTTC. This gives the protein CASSFGQNYEQYF.

The chain has TRBV7-2 and TRBJ2-2; tentative D call: TRBD2 (5 bases). There are 15 residues in the CDR3. The germline V gene has CDR1 SGHTA and CDR2 FQGNSA. V was pared by 6 bases and J by 4 bases, with 15 bases between. CDR3 sequence reads: CASSSLPGSTGELFF. In nucleotides, the CDR3 is TGTGCCAGCAGTTCACTCCCGGGGAGCACCGGGGAGCTGTTTTTT.

This chain joins TRBV7-2 and TRBJ2-3, with 11 bases that match TRBD2. The CDR3 sequence is 15 residues long. The germline gives CDR1 SGHTA, CDR2 FQGNSA. Trimming took 5 bases from V and 3 from J; bases not matched to a gene: 4. The CDR3 nucleotides are TGTGCCAGCAGCATTTGGACTAGCGGGACAGATACGCAGTATTTT. This translates into CASSIWTSGTDTQYF.

The genes are TRBV6-5 and TRBJ1-6; D may be TRBD1 (5 bases). The CDR3 sequence is 13 residues long. V was cut by 6 bases and J by 4 bases, with 7 bases left in between. CDR1 and CDR2 from the germline V gene are MNHEY and SVGAGI. CDR3 protein: CASRRQYNSPLHF. In DNA, the CDR3 is TGTGCCAGCAGGCGACAGTATAATTCACCCCTCCACTTT.

The rearrangement links TRBV30 to TRBJ1-2; D not resolved. V was clipped by 5 bases and J by 2 bases, with 9 bases between them. This CDR3 spans 12 amino acids. Germline lookup yields CDR1 GTSNPN and CDR2 SVGIG (reference sequence). The CDR3 region is CAWGQVNYGYTF. CDR3 bases: TGTGCCTGGGGGCAGGTAAACTATGGCTACACCTTC. Supplemented by reference TRBV30 and TRBJ1-2, the full variable domain reads SQTIHQWPATLVQPVGSPLSLECTVEGTSNPNLYWYRQAAGRGLQLLFYSVGIGQISSEVPQNLSASRPQDRQFILSSKKLLLSDSGFYLCAWGQVNYGYTFGSGTRLTVV.

The gene calls are TRBV5-1 and TRBJ2-5; TRBD2 is a possible D gene (6 bases). The CDR3 is made up of 14 amino acids. Trimming pared 10 bases from V and 0 bases from J, leaving 16 bases between. CDR1 is SGHRS, CDR2 YFSETQ, per germline. In DNA form, the CDR3 reads TGCGCCGGCACCGGCGGGGTTCACCAAGAGACCCAGTACTTC. Translation: CAGTGGVHQETQYF.

This chain uses TRBV19 with TRBJ1-2; D possibly corresponds to TRBD1 (5 bases). The germline V gene has CDR1 LNHDA and CDR2 SQIVND (reference sequence). CDR3 length: 13 residues. V lost 3 bases to trimming and J lost 7 bases, with 12 bases between them. In DNA, the CDR3 is TGTGCCAGTAGTATGGGGGGAGACGGTGGCTACACCTTC. This codes for CASSMGGDGGYTF.

V is TRBV7-2 and J is TRBJ2-5; 7 bases line up with TRBD2. The CDR3 totals 13 residues. J lost 5 bases, V lost 5 bases, and 5 bases had no gene match. Germline-derived CDR1 and CDR2 are SGHTA and FQGNSA. CDR3 DNA sequence: TGTGCCAGCAGCCGTGGGGGGGAGGAGACCCAGTACTTC. This sequence encodes CASSRGGEETQYF.

The chain joins TRBV14 to TRBJ1-1; D ambiguous. Germline loops: CDR1 SGHDN, CDR2 FVKESK. The CDR3 has 19 amino acids. Trimming left V 4 bases short and J 6 bases short, with 30 bases between. DNA for the CDR3: TGTGCCAGCAGCCTCCGGACGGGGAGGGTGAACACTGGGAGACCTGAAGCTTTCTTT. Translation gives CASSLRTGRVNTGRPEAFF.

The CDR3 is CASSPQTSKETQYF. In DNA form, the CDR3 reads TGTGCCAGCTCACCGCAGACTAGCAAGGAGACCCAGTACTTC. The rearrangement links TRBV18 to TRBJ2-5; 7 positions match TRBD2. Germline CDR1 reads KGHSH; CDR2 reads LQKENI. Losses at the gene ends were 3 bases for V and 5 bases for J; bases not matched to a gene: 6. CDR3 size: 14 residues.

The count of this clone is one. The CDR3 DNA is TGCGCCAGCAGTTCCGGACTAGCGGGGCTACGCGAGCAGTACTTC. This translates into CASSSGLAGLREQYF. This rearrangement joins TRBV5-1 to TRBJ2-7; the match to TRBD2 covers 12 bases. The ends lost 5 bases at V and 6 bases at J; junction bases unmatched: 9. Germline V gene data show CDR1 as SGHRS and CDR2 as YFSETQ. This CDR3 region has 15 residues.

The V and J genes are TRBV28 and TRBJ2-4; TRBD1 agrees at 7 bases. CDR1 and CDR2 (germline): MDHEN, SYDVKM. V lost 10 bases and J lost 6; bases outside the gene matches: 9. The CDR3 covers 13 residues. CDR3 sequence: CATRTGGGNIQYF. DNA for the CDR3: TGTGCCACCAGGACAGGTGGAGGAAACATTCAGTACTTC.

The CDR3 coding sequence is TGTGCCAGCAGCTTACATTATGAGCAGTTCTTC. Its protein product is CASSLHYEQFF. The rearrangement joins TRBV7-9 to TRBJ2-1; D uncertain. V lost 2 bases and J lost 8, with 4 bases in between. This CDR3 spans 11 amino acids. Germline CDR1 and CDR2: SEHNR and FQNEAQ (reference sequence).

V and J are TRBV29-1 and TRBJ1-1; D not resolved. V gave up 4 bases and J gave up 1 base, with 16 bases separating them. The V gene's germline CDR1 is SQVTM and CDR2 ANQGSEA. The CDR3 spans 15 residues. This CDR3 is CSVGPRGGGNTEAFF. The CDR3 DNA reads as TGCAGCGTTGGGCCCAGAGGCGGAGGGAACACTGAAGCTTTCTTT.

The chain carries TRBV15 and TRBJ2-5; TRBD2 aligns across 10 bases. Germline V gene data show CDR1 as LNHNV and CDR2 as YYDKDF (reference sequence). The V segment lost 0 bases and the J segment 9 bases; nucleotides outside the gene matches: 7. This CDR3 region has 15 residues. The CDR3 protein is CATSREPSGGSAQYF. DNA of the CDR3: TGTGCCACCAGCAGAGAACCTAGCGGGGGTTCGGCCCAGTACTTC.

This clone turned up a few times. The chain joins TRBV11-2 to TRBJ2-2, with TRBD2 matching over 7 bases. The junction had 10 bases not matched to a gene; V was cut back by 5 bases and J by 7 bases. CDR3 size: 15 residues. Germline V lookup: CDR1 SGHAT, CDR2 FQNNGV. DNA of the CDR3: TGTGCCAGCAGCCCGTTTGAGACTAGCTACGGGGAGCTGTTTTTT. Translation gives CASSPFETSYGELFF.

The chain employs TRBV7-2 and TRBJ2-3; D gene unclear. The CDR3 spans 14 residues. V gave up 0 bases and J gave up 1 base, with 5 bases separating them. Germline V CDR1 and CDR2: SGHTA, FQGNSA. CDR3 DNA sequence: TGTGCCAGCAGCTTAGCGAGAGGCACAGATACGCAGTATTTT. Translation gives CASSLARGTDTQYF.

Concerning this clone: Germline and junction disagree at one end, which may indicate a read error. This chain links TRBV7-9 with TRBJ2-2; no firm D call. The V gene's germline CDR1 is SEHNR and CDR2 FQNEAQ (reference sequence). The CDR3 length is 16 residues. CDR3 residues: CSSSLSKTLNTGELFF. The CDR3 DNA follows: TGTTCCAGCAGCTTATCTAAAACCCTGAACACCGGGGAGCTGTTTTTT.

The V call is TRBV7-9, the J call TRBJ1-1, with 7 nucleotides matching TRBD1. The CDR3 contains 16 residues. Losses at the gene ends were 1 base for V and 4 bases for J; bases not matched to a gene: 9. CDR1 is SEHNR and CDR2 is FQNEAQ in the germline V gene (reference sequence). The CDR3: CASSLEGAGARTEAFF. The CDR3 DNA reads TGTGCCAGCAGCTTAGAGGGGGCAGGGGCGCGCACTGAAGCTTTCTTT.

This clone was found a few times. This chain connects TRBV29-1 to TRBJ2-7; TRBD1 agrees at 10 bases. The CDR3 runs 14 residues. In germline, CDR1 is SQVTM, CDR2 ANQGSEA. J was trimmed by 1 base and V by 6 bases; bases with no gene match: 6. DNA for the CDR3: TGCAGCGTAGATGGACAGGGGGGTTCCTACGAGCAGTACTTC. This encodes CSVDGQGGSYEQYF.

V is TRBV5-1 and J is TRBJ2-5, with 9 nucleotides matching TRBD1. The DNA end lines up better with TRBJ2-7; the J call may be wrong. This CDR3 has 14 residues. CDR1 and CDR2 (germline): SGHRS, YFSETQ. For the CDR3, the DNA is TGCGCCAGCAGCCCGGGGACAGGGCCCTACGAGCAGTACTTC. Amino acid sequence: CASSPGTGPYEQYF.